The clone carrying this T cell receptor beta chain was recorded a few times. Its antigen is unidentified. This sample stems from a study of a mutant IDH1 vaccine in newly diagnosed glioma. For the study at large: Vaccines began 4-6 weeks after radiotherapy alone, or with temozolomide cycles. Findings and caveats of the study: Altogether, 85% to 95% of patients exhibited vaccine-induced immune responses. The authors found pseudoprogression apparently unrelated to changes in top peripheral T cell clonotypes.

TCRdb keeps only in-frame clones here, not all; method: immunoSEQ multiplex PCR. The data contain some 23,000 clones, roughly two thirds of them singletons. V lost 5 bases and J lost 1, with 14 bases in between. Germline V gives CDR1 SGHTA, CDR2 FQGNSA. There are 15 residues in the CDR3. Time point here: week 11, during vaccination. The investigators gave 300 ug of mutant IDH1 20-mer peptide in each vaccine dose, together with topical imiquimod. In every donor, the tumor was a new WHO grade 3 or 4 IDH1-mutant, ATRX-lost astrocytoma. The V gene is TRBV7-2, the J gene TRBJ1-1, with D hard to call. The receptor's source is a young man with glioma. Some clones in this sample may be carry-over from other donors' samples. Sequencing was performed on peripheral blood mononuclear cells (PBMCs), taken from a glioma patient whose treatment included an IDH1 peptide vaccine. In DNA, the CDR3 is TGTGCCAGCAGCCCCCCCGGCAGCGAGAACACTGAAGCTTTCTTT. As protein: CASSPPGSENTEAFF.